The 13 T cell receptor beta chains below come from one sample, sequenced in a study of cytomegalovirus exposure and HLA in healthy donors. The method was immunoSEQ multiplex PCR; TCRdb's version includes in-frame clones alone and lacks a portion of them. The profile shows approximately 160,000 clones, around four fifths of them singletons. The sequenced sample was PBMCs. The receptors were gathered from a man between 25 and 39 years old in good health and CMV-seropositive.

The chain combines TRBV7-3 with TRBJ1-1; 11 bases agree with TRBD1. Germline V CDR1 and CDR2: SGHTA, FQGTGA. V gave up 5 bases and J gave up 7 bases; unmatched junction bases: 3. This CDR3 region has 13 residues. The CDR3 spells CASSPGQGVEAFF. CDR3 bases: TGTGCCAGCAGCCCGGGACAGGGGGTTGAAGCTTTCTTT.

CDR3 bases: TGTGCCAGCAGCCAATCGGCGATAGGGGCCTCATTCGAGCAGTACTTC. Protein: CASSQSAIGASFEQYF. The chain is built from TRBV16 and TRBJ2-7, with D perhaps matching TRBD1 (5 bases). The CDR3 covers 16 residues. The germline CDR1 and CDR2 sequences are KGHSY and FQNENV. V lost 0 bases to trimming and J lost 6 bases, with 18 bases between them.

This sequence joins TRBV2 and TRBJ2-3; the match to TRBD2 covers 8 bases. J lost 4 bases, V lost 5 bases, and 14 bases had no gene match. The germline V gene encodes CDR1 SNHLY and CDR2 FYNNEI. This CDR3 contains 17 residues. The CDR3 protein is CASSIPTSAGKADTQYF. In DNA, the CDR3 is TGTGCCAGCAGTATACCGACTAGCGCGGGCAAGGCAGATACGCAGTATTTT. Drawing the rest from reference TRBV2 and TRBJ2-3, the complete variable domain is EPEVTQTPSHQVTQMGQEVILRCVPISNHLYFYWYRQILGQKVEFLVSFYNNEISEKSEIFDDQFSVERPDGSNFTLKIRSTKLEDSAMYFCASSIPTSAGKADTQYFGPGTRLTVL.

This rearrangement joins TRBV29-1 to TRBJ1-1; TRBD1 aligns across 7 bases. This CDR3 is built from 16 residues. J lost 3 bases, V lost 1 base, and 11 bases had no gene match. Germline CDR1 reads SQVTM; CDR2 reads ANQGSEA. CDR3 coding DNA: TGCAGCGTTGAAGGAGGAACAGGGGATGGGTACACTGAAGCTTTCTTT. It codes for CSVEGGTGDGYTEAFF.

In nucleotides, the CDR3 is TGTGCCAGCTCAAGGAGCGGGGGGGCGGATACGCAGTATTTT. Its protein is CASSRSGGADTQYF. The genes are TRBV9 and TRBJ2-3, with TRBD2 identical over 10 bases. V dropped 7 bases and J dropped 6; count of bases not matched to a gene: 8. CDR3 size: 14 residues. Germline V gene sequence: CDR1 SGDLS, CDR2 YYNGEE.

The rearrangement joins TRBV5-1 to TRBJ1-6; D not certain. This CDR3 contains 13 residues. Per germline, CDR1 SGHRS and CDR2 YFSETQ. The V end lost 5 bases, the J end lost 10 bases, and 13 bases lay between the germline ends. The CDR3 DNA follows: TGCGCCAGCAGGTCTGAAGGGAGCTCACCCCTCCACTTT. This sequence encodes CASRSEGSSPLHF. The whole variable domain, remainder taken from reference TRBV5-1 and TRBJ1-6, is KAGVTQTPRYLIKTRGQQVTLSCSPISGHRSVSWYQQTPGQGLQFLFEYFSETQRNKGNFPGRFSGRQFSNSRSEMNVSTLELGDSALYLCASRSEGSSPLHFGNGTRLTVT.

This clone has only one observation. CDR3 residues: CASRNDRGRETQYF. The CDR3 region has the DNA TGTGCCAGCAGAAATGACAGGGGACGGGAGACCCAGTACTTC. This chain connects TRBV6-5 to TRBJ2-5; TRBD1 matches 8 bases. The trim removed 6 bases at V and 5 bases at J, leaving 8 bases unmatched. Germline V gene data show CDR1 as MNHEY and CDR2 as SVGAGI. The length of the CDR3 is 14 residues.

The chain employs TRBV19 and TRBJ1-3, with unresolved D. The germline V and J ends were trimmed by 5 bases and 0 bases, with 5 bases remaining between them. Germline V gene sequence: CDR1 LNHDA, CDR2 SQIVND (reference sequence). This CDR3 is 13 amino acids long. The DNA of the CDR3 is TGTGCCAGTAGTCGGGACTCTGGAAACACCATATATTTT. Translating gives CASSRDSGNTIYF.

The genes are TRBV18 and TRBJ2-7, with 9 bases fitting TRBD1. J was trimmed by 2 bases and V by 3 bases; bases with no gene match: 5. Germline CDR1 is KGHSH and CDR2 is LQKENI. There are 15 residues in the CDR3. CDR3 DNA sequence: TGTGCCAGCTCACCCCCCGGGACAGGGACCTACGAGCAGTACTTC. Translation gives CASSPPGTGTYEQYF.

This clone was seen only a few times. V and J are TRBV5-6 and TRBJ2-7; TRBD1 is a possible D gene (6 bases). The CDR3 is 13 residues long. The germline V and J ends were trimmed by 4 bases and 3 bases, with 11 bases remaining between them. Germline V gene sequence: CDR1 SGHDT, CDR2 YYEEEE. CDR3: CASSPQTGYEQYF. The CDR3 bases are TGTGCCAGCAGCCCCCAGACAGGCTACGAGCAGTACTTC.

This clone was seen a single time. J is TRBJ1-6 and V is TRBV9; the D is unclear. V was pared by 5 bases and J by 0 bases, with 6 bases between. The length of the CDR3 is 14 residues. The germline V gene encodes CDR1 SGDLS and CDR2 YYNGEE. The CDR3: CASRHDSYNSPLHF. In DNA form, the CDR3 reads TGTGCCAGCAGACATGACTCCTATAATTCACCCCTCCACTTT. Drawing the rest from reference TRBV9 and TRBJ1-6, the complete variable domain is DSGVTQTPKHLITATGQRVTLRCSPRSGDLSVYWYQQSLDQGLQFLIQYYNGEERAKGNILERFSAQQFPDLHSELNLSSLELGDSALYFCASRHDSYNSPLHFGNGTRLTVT.

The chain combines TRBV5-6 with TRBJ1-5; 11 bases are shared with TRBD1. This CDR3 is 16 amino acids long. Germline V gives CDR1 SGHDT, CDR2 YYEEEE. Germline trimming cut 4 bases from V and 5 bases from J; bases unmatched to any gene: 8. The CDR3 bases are TGTGCCAGCAGCCCGGGACAGGGGGGATTCCATCAGCCCCAGCATTTT. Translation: CASSPGQGGFHQPQHF.

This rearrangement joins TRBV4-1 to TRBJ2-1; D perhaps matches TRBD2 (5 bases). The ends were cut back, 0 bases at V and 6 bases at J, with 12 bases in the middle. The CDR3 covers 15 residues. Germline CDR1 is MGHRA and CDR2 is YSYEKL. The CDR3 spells CASSQDFRDSNEQFF. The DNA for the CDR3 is TGCGCCAGCAGCCAAGATTTCCGGGATTCCAATGAGCAGTTCTTC.